In this sample, the clone carrying this T cell receptor beta chain turned up once. The sample comes from a study of blood T cell repertoires in COVID-19. About the study: From the United States, Italy and Spain came samples of acute and convalescent COVID-19. Sources were T cells, B-cell-depleted T cells, or PBMCs; the material itself was cDNA or gDNA.

Between the trimmed V and J ends, which lost 4 bases and 3 bases, there was a span of 7 bases. CDR1 is SEHNR and CDR2 is FQNEAQ in the germline V gene (reference sequence). This CDR3 is built from 12 residues. The repertoire was sequenced with immunoSEQ multiplex PCR; TCRdb's copy has only in-frame clones and lacks some. This sample yields approximately 32,000 clones, of which 90% to 95% are seen a single time; roughly 3.8% belongs to the top ten. The chain recombines TRBV7-9 with TRBJ2-7; the D gene is possibly TRBD1 (6 bases). Sequenced material: peripheral blood. The TCR comes from a man aged 55 to 70 with acute or convalescent COVID-19. The DNA for the CDR3 is TGTGCCAGCAGCTACAGGGACTACGAGCAGTACTTC. Protein: CASSYRDYEQYF.